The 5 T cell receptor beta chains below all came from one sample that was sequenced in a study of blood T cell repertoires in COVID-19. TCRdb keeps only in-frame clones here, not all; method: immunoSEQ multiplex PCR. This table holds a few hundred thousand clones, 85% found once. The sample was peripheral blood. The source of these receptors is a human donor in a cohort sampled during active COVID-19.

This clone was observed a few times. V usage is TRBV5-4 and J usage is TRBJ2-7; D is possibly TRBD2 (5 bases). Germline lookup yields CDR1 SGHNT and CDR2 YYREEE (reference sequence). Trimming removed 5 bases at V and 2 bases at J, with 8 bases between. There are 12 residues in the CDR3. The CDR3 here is CASRSGTYEQYF. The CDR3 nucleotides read TGTGCCAGCAGGTCCGGGACCTACGAGCAGTACTTC. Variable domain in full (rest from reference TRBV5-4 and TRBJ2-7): ETGVTQSPTHLIKTRGQQVTLRCSSQSGHNTVSWYQQALGQGPQFIFQYYREEENGRGNFPPRFSGLQFPNYSSELNVNALELDDSALYLCASRSGTYEQYFGPGTRLTVT.

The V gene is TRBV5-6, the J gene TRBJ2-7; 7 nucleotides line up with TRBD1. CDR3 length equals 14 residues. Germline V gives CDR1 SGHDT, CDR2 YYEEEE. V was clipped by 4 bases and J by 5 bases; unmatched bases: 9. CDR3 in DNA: TGTGCCAGCAGCCGAGGGACAGCAGGAGACGAGCAGTACTTC. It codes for CASSRGTAGDEQYF.

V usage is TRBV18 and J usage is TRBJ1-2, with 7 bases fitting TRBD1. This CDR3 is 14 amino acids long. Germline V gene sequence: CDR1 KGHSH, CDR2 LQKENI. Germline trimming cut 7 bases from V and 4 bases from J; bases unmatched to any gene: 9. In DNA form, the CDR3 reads TGTGCCAGCTTACGGGACAGAGAATCCTATGGCTACACCTTC. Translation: CASLRDRESYGYTF.

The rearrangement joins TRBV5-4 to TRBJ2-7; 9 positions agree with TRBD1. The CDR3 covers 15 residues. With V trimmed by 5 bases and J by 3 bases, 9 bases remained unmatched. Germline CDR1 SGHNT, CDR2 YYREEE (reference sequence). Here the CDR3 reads CASSPSGQGLYEQYF. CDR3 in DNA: TGTGCCAGCAGTCCGTCGGGACAGGGACTCTACGAGCAGTACTTC.

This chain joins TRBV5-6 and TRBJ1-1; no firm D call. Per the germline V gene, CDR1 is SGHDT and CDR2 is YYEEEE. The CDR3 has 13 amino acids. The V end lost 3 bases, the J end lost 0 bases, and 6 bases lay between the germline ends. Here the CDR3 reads CASSSSVNTEAFF. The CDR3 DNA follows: TGTGCCAGCAGCTCCTCCGTGAACACTGAAGCTTTCTTT. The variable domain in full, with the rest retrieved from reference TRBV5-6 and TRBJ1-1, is DAGVTQSPTHLIKTRGQQVTLRCSPKSGHDTVSWYQQALGQGPQFIFQYYEEEERQRGNFPDRFSGHQFPNYSSELNVNALLLGDSALYLCASSSSVNTEAFFGQGTRLTVV.